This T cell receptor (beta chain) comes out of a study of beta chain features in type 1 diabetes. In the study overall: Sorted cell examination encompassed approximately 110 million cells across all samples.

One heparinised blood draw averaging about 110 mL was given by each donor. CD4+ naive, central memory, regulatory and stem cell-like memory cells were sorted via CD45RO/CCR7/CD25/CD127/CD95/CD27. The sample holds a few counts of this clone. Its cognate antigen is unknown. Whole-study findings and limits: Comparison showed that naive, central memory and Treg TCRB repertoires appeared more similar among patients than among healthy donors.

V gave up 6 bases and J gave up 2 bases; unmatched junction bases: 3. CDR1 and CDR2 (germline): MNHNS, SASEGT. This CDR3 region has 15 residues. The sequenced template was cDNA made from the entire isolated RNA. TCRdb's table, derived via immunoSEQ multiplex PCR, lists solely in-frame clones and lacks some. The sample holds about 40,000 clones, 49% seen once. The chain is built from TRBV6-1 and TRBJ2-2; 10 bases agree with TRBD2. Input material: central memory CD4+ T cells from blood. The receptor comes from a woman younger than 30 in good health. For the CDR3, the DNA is TGTGCCAGCAGGACTAGCGGGTCAAACACCGGGGAGCTGTTTTTT. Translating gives CASRTSGSNTGELFF.